This is a list of T cell receptor beta chains from one sample in a study of long-term antiretroviral therapy in people with HIV. This table comes from immunoSEQ multiplex PCR, and its TCRdb copy is limited to in-frame clones, with some not included. The sample lists 20,000 to 25,000 clones, about 78% occurring once. Sequenced material: unsorted PBMCs, taken 2.9 years after starting antiretroviral therapy. All receptors derive from a woman younger than 45 with HIV. The CDR3 runs from the conserved cysteine through the conserved F or W. The order of the fields is CDR3 length, V gene, clone size, J gene, D gene, CDR3 DNA, CDR3 protein. D genes are given only for firm matches. Rows give clone size only sometimes, using once, few, many, or a class for an expanded clone.

length: 13
V: TRBV6-5
size: few
J: TRBJ1-2
D: NA
DNA: TGTGCCAGCAGTTACTCTCGACAGACTGGCTACACCTTC
CDR3: CASSYSRQTGYTF

length: 13
V: TRBV27
size: NA
J: TRBJ1-1
D: NA
DNA: TGTGCCAGCAGTTTAACAGGGTACACTGAAGCTTTCTTT
CDR3: CASSLTGYTEAFF

length: 13
V: TRBV6-5
size: few
J: TRBJ2-1
D: NA
DNA: TGTGCCAGCAGTTACGCGGCGGGCAATGAGCAGTTCTTC
CDR3: CASSYAAGNEQFF

length: 13
V: TRBV21-1
size: NA
J: TRBJ1-6
D: NA
DNA: TGTGCCAGCAGCAAAGTTGAGGACGTAGCCCTCCACTTT
CDR3: CASSKVEDVALHF

length: 12
V: TRBV19
size: NA
J: TRBJ1-3
D: NA
DNA: TGTGCCAGTAGTATTCTCCGAAACACCATATATTTT
CDR3: CASSILRNTIYF

length: 15
V: TRBV10-3
size: NA
J: TRBJ1-1
D: NA
DNA: TGTGCCATCAGTGAGTCGGTCTCAGGGAACACTGAAGCTTTCTTT
CDR3: CAISESVSGNTEAFF

length: 13
V: TRBV29-1
size: NA
J: TRBJ1-2
D: NA
DNA: TGCAGCGTTGAAACTCAAATAGCTTATGGCTACACCTTC
CDR3: CSVETQIAYGYTF

length: 14
V: TRBV11-2
size: NA
J: TRBJ2-3
D: TRBD2
DNA: TGTGCCAGCAGTTGGGGGGGTACCACAGATACGCAGTATTTT
CDR3: CASSWGGTTDTQYF

length: 15
V: TRBV5-6
size: few
J: TRBJ1-4
D: NA
DNA: TGTGCCAGCAGCCTAGTTGGTTTGGGTAATGAAAAACTGTTTTTT
CDR3: CASSLVGLGNEKLFF

length: 13
V: TRBV29-1
size: NA
J: TRBJ1-1
D: NA
DNA: TGCAGCGTTGAAGGTCGTATGAACACTGAAGCTTTCTTT
CDR3: CSVEGRMNTEAFF

length: 13
V: TRBV30
size: NA
J: TRBJ1-1
D: NA
DNA: TGTGCCTCCTCGGGGCAGATGAACACTGAAGCTTTCTTT
CDR3: CASSGQMNTEAFF

length: 15
V: TRBV11-2
size: once
J: TRBJ1-4
D: NA
DNA: TGTGCCAGCAGCTTAGGACGAACTCTTAATGAAAAACTGTTTTTT
CDR3: CASSLGRTLNEKLFF

length: 16
V: TRBV4-1
size: NA
J: TRBJ2-5
D: TRBD2
DNA: TGCGCCAGCAGCCATACTGTAGCGGGGGGAGGGGAGACCCAGTACTTC
CDR3: CASSHTVAGGGETQYF

length: 16
V: TRBV7-8
size: few
J: TRBJ2-1
D: NA
DNA: TGTGCCAGCAGCCCCAGGGTGGGAAGCTCCTACAATGAGCAGTTCTTC
CDR3: CASSPRVGSSYNEQFF

length: 12
V: TRBV10-2
size: NA
J: TRBJ2-2
D: NA
DNA: TGCGCCAGCAGATGGAACACCGGGGAGCTGTTTTTT
CDR3: CASRWNTGELFF

length: 13
V: TRBV27
size: NA
J: TRBJ1-2
D: NA
DNA: TGTGCCAGCAGTTTATCGGGGGGCCATGGCTACACCTTC
CDR3: CASSLSGGHGYTF

length: 15
V: TRBV2
size: NA
J: TRBJ2-6
D: NA
DNA: TGTGCCAGCAGTCAGACCCAAGTGCAGGCCAACGTCCTGACTTTC
CDR3: CASSQTQVQANVLTF

length: 11
V: TRBV29-1
size: NA
J: TRBJ2-7
D: NA
DNA: TGCAGCGTCGGTGGACCCTACGAGCAGTACTTC
CDR3: CSVGGPYEQYF

length: 14
V: TRBV7-2
size: NA
J: TRBJ1-2
D: TRBD1
DNA: TGTGCCAGCAGCTTAGAACAGGGGGCTCATGGCTACACCTTC
CDR3: CASSLEQGAHGYTF

length: 14
V: TRBV5-5
size: once
J: TRBJ1-5
D: TRBD1
DNA: TGTGCCAGCAGCTTGACAGGGGGAGAACAGCCCCAGCATTTT
CDR3: CASSLTGGEQPQHF

length: 13
V: TRBV10-2
size: NA
J: TRBJ1-2
D: TRBD1
DNA: TGCGCCAGCAGCTTTTACAGGGGAGAGGGCTACACCTTC
CDR3: CASSFYRGEGYTF

length: 14
V: TRBV27
size: NA
J: TRBJ1-5
D: NA
DNA: TGTGCCAGCAGTTTAAGGGACAACAATCAGCCCCAGCATTTT
CDR3: CASSLRDNNQPQHF

length: 16
V: TRBV10-2
size: NA
J: TRBJ2-1
D: NA
DNA: TGCGCCAGCAGTGGTGTACGTGGGAAGGGCACCAATGAGCAGTTCTTC
CDR3: CASSGVRGKGTNEQFF

length: 14
V: TRBV19
size: NA
J: TRBJ1-2
D: NA
DNA: TGTGCCAGTAGGGACGTCCTCCGCCTAGAGGGCTACACCTTC
CDR3: CASRDVLRLEGYTF

length: 12
V: TRBV6-1
size: NA
J: TRBJ2-5
D: NA
DNA: TGTGCCAGCAGTGAAATTTCAGAGACCCAGTACTTC
CDR3: CASSEISETQYF

length: 14
V: TRBV5-1
size: few
J: TRBJ1-2
D: NA
DNA: TGCGCCAGCAGCTTCGGGGATAGCGGTCATGGCTACACCTTC
CDR3: CASSFGDSGHGYTF

length: 15
V: TRBV6-5
size: few
J: TRBJ1-6
D: TRBD1
DNA: TGTGCCAGCAGGAATCGGGACAGGGGGAATTCACCCCTCCACTTT
CDR3: CASRNRDRGNSPLHF

length: 15
V: TRBV19
size: NA
J: TRBJ2-5
D: NA
DNA: TGTGCCAGTAGTATGGGGACACAAGCCCAAGAGACCCAGTACTTC
CDR3: CASSMGTQAQETQYF

length: 16
V: TRBV19
size: NA
J: TRBJ1-5
D: TRBD1
DNA: TGTGCCAGTAGTATAGACAAGGGACAGCGCAATCAGCCCCAGCATTTT
CDR3: CASSIDKGQRNQPQHF

length: 15
V: TRBV6-5
size: once
J: TRBJ2-1
D: TRBD2
DNA: TGTGCCAGCAGTTACGTCGCGGGGGGGTACAATGAGCAGTTCTTC
CDR3: CASSYVAGGYNEQFF

length: 16
V: TRBV9
size: NA
J: TRBJ1-2
D: NA
DNA: TGTGCCAGCAGCGGCGAGGACAGAAGTAAGAACTATGGCTACACCTTC
CDR3: CASSGEDRSKNYGYTF